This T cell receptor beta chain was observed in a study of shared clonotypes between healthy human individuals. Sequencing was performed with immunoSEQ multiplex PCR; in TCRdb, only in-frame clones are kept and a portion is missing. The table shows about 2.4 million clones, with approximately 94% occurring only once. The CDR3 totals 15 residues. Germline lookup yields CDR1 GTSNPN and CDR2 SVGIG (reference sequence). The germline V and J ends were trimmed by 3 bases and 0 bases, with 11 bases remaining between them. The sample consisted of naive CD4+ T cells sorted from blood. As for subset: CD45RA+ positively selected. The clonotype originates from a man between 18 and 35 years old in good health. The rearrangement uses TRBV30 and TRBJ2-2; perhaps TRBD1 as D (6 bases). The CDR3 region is CAWRDRSANTGELFF. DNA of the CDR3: TGTGCCTGGAGAGACAGGTCCGCGAACACCGGGGAGCTGTTTTTT.